This T cell receptor beta chain originates from a study of shared clonotypes between healthy human individuals. About the study: CD4 naive and CD4 memory each took three plates per donor, while CD8 naive took two and CD8 memory one. The study, taken as a whole, reports: Some clonotypes were shared by all four sorted-subset donors, while others were not shared. The non-shared ones had lower generation probabilities than the shared ones.

Germline assignment: CDR1 MNHEY and CDR2 SMNVEV (reference sequence). The germline V and J ends were trimmed by 2 bases and 7 bases, with 12 bases remaining between them. CDR3 size: 13 residues. Each cell subset's genomic DNA was divided evenly among several immunoSEQ plates. Authors' data handling: Sequence data from immunoSEQ were junction-only and lacked quality scores; consequently, filtering differed. Method: immunoSEQ multiplex PCR; TCRdb's copy keeps in-frame clones and lacks some. That table is the source of V, J and clone size, and D and trimming were worked out from the DNA. The sample yields 2 million to 2.5 million clones, almost 96% seen once. Regarding this clone: Its antigen is still unknown.

This sequence originates from a man aged 18 to 30 in good health. The chain joins TRBV27 to TRBJ2-7; D is ambiguous. The sequenced sample was naive CD4+ T cells sorted from blood. Sample subset: CD45RA+ positively selected. The CDR3 loop is CASSLSPPREQYF. The CDR3 nucleotides are TGTGCCAGCAGTTTAAGCCCCCCTCGGGAGCAGTACTTC.